The rows below give T cell receptor beta chains drawn from one sample of a study of naive and memory T cell subsets. MiXCR, applied by TCRdb to the 5' RACE reads, yields one record per CDR3 protein. The table lists over 45,000 distinct CDR3 sequences, less than 10% of them singletons. These receptors came from a female donor in good health. The CDR3 runs from the conserved cysteine through the conserved F or W. A D gene is named only where the DNA matches it firmly. The size entry is marked missing in some rows and otherwise reads once, few, many or a size class.

clone_size,j_call,d_call,v_call,cdr3_nt,cdr3_aa
many,TRBJ1-4,.,TRBV20-1,TGCAGTGCTAGGGAACAAGGGGGATATGAAAAACTGTTTTTT,CSAREQGGYEKLFF
few,TRBJ1-2,.,TRBV28,TGTGCCAGCAGTTTACGAGAGTCTCATGGCTACACCTTC,CASSLRESHGYTF
many,TRBJ1-1,TRBD1,TRBV20-1,TGCAGTGCTAGGAGACAGGGTTCACCCCCTGTGAACACTGAAGCTTTCTTT,CSARRQGSPPVNTEAFF
.,TRBJ2-1,.,TRBV5-6,TGTGCCAGCAGCGGGCCCGAGAGCTCCTACAATGAGCAGTTCTTC,CASSGPESSYNEQFF
many,TRBJ1-1,.,TRBV4-3,TGCGCCAGCAGCCCTGAGTGGGGTATGAACACTGAAGCTTTCTTT,CASSPEWGMNTEAFF
.,TRBJ2-5,TRBD1,TRBV4-2,TGTGCCAGCAGCCAAGAGAAGAGCTCTTCAGGGGGTGAGACCCAGTACTTC,CASSQEKSSSGGETQYF
many,TRBJ1-1,.,TRBV4-3,TGCGCCAGCAGCTCCACAGGGTACACTGAAGCTTTCTTT,CASSSTGYTEAFF
.,TRBJ1-5,.,TRBV6-2/TRBV6-3,TGTGCCAGCAGCCGGGACGGAAATCAGCCCCAGCATTTT,CASSRDGNQPQHF
few,TRBJ1-4,.,TRBV7-2,TGTGCCAGCAGCCCAGGAGGGGGGGGCGACCATGAAAAACTGTTTTTT,CASSPGGGGDHEKLFF
many,TRBJ1-1,TRBD1,TRBV29-1,TGCAGCGCCGAATCGGACAGGCCTGAAGCTTTCTTT,CSAESDRPEAFF
many,TRBJ1-2,.,TRBV30,TGTGCCTCGATGCGACTCATCTCAAAAAACTATGGCTACACCTTC,CASMRLISKNYGYTF
.,TRBJ1-2,.,TRBV18,TGTGCCAGCTCACCAAGAGAGGGGAGGAGCGGTGGCGACACCTTC,CASSPREGRSGGDTF
many,TRBJ2-7,TRBD2,TRBV6-1,TGTGCCAGCAGTGAAAAGGGTGACGGCGGGGGCGAGCAGTACTTC,CASSEKGDGGGEQYF
.,TRBJ2-5,.,TRBV10-3,TGTGCCATCAGTGAGTCGATGATAGGACCAAGACAAGAGACCCAGTACTTC,CAISESMIGPRQETQYF
few,TRBJ2-7,.,TRBV5-6,TGTGCCAGCAGCTTTAGCGGTAACTCCTACGAGCAGTACTTC,CASSFSGNSYEQYF
many,TRBJ1-6,.,TRBV12-3/TRBV12-4,TGTGCCAGCAGTTTCTCTTTAAATTCACCCCTCCACTTT,CASSFSLNSPLHF
many,TRBJ1-5,TRBD1,TRBV2,TGTGCCAGCAGCGCCGGGACAGGGGGCGAACAGCCCCAGCATTTT,CASSAGTGGEQPQHF
many,TRBJ2-5,.,TRBV20-1,TGCAGTGCTAGACCAGGTCCCGCGGGAGAGACCCAGTACTTC,CSARPGPAGETQYF
few,TRBJ2-5,TRBD2,TRBV23-1,TGCGCCAGCAGACCGCGCCAGGCGGGGGGCCAAGAGACCCAGTACTTC,CASRPRQAGGQETQYF
few,TRBJ1-1,.,TRBV4-2,TGTGCCAGCAGCCAAGTGACGTACGGGGGAAGCATGAACACTGAAGCTTTCTTT,CASSQVTYGGSMNTEAFF
many,TRBJ1-1,.,TRBV7-9,TGTGCCAGCTACGGGCCCGGGGGTCGCACTGAAGCTTTCTTT,CASYGPGGRTEAFF
few,TRBJ2-5,TRBD2,TRBV7-3,TGTGCCAGCAGCTTCAGCGGGGGGGCCGCTGAGACCCAGTACTTC,CASSFSGGAAETQYF
.,TRBJ1-5,TRBD1,TRBV6-1,TGTGCCACCACCAACCAGGGGGCAACACAGCCCCAGCATTTT,CATTNQGATQPQHF
few,TRBJ1-1,.,TRBV3-1,TGTGCCAGCAGCCATGGGGCTCACGCTTTCTTT,CASSHGAHAFF
.,TRBJ2-7,.,TRBV6-5,TGTGCCAGCAGTCGAAGCTCCTACGAGCAGTACTTC,CASSRSSYEQYF
few,TRBJ2-1,TRBD2,TRBV29-1,TGCAGCGTTGGACTAGCGCATGAGCAGTTCTTC,CSVGLAHEQFF
many,TRBJ2-7,.,TRBV11-2,TGTGCCAGCAGCTTAGAATCCTCTCGGGGGAGGGAGCAGTACTTC,CASSLESSRGREQYF
few,TRBJ2-5,.,TRBV12-3/TRBV12-4,TGTGCCAGCAGGCGGGACAACGGACAAGAGACCCAGTACTTC,CASRRDNGQETQYF
many,TRBJ1-2,.,TRBV12-3/TRBV12-4,TGTGCCAGCAGTTCTAGCCTACAGGGAGGCTACACCTTC,CASSSSLQGGYTF